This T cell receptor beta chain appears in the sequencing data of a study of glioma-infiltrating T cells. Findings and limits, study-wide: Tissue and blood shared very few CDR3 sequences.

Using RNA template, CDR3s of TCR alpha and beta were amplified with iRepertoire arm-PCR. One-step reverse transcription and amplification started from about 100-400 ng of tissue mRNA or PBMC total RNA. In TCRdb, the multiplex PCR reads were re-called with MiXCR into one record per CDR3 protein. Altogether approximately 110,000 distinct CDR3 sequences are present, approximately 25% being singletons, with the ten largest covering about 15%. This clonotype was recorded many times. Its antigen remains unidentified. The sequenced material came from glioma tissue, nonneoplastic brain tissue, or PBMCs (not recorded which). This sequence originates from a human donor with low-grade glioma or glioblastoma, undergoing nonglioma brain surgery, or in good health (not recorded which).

CDR3 in amino acids: CSALALLAGTQETQYF. Here the CDR3 DNA reads TGCAGTGCTCTAGCTCTACTAGCGGGGACCCAAGAGACCCAGTACTTC. V usage is TRBV20-1 and J usage is TRBJ2-5; 10 bases map to TRBD2. CDR3 length: 16 residues. The V gene end was trimmed by 5 bases and the J gene end by 1 base; junction bases not matched to a gene: 10. The germline V gene has CDR1 DFQATT and CDR2 SNEGSKA (reference sequence).